The T cell receptor beta chain described here comes from a study of OX40 agonist ivuxolimab in advanced cancers. The study's findings and limits: Averaging showed that CD8+ T cells had more expanded clones than CD4+ did. Certain nonresponders additionally had low normalized T-cell clonal expansion.

As for this clone: Its matching antigen is unknown.

The data were produced by immunoSEQ multiplex PCR, yet TCRdb's version contains in-frame clones alone and is incomplete. This table holds around 62,000 clones, 84% found once. This receptor was taken from an adult with an advanced solid tumor such as melanoma, head and neck, liver or kidney cancer. The sample in question was CD4+ or CD8+ T cells sorted from blood, obtained in a trial of the OX40 agonist ivuxolimab.

The DNA of the CDR3 is TGCGCCAGCAGCATTCAACTAGCGGGAGACTCCAATGAGCAGTTCTTC. Protein product: CASSIQLAGDSNEQFF. The V call is TRBV5-1, the J call TRBJ2-1, with 11 bases fitting TRBD2. The ends lost 4 bases at V and 6 bases at J; junction bases unmatched: 9. Germline lookup yields CDR1 SGHRS and CDR2 YFSETQ. This CDR3 region has 16 residues.